The 4 T cell receptor beta chains in this list originate from one sample, sequenced in a study of glioma-infiltrating T cells. Using RNA template, CDR3s of TCR alpha and beta were amplified with iRepertoire arm-PCR. One entry per CDR3 protein, called by TCRdb with MiXCR from the multiplex PCR reads. The data hold approximately 110,000 distinct CDR3 sequences, with approximately 23% observed a single time. Sequenced material: glioma tissue, nonneoplastic brain tissue, or PBMCs (not recorded which). The receptors derive from a human donor with low-grade glioma or glioblastoma, undergoing nonglioma brain surgery, or in good health (not recorded which).

This clonotype was seen many times. The rearrangement uses TRBV4-1 and TRBJ2-7; unclear D gene. The CDR3 contains 15 residues. The germline CDR1 and CDR2 sequences are MGHRA and YSYEKL. V was shortened by 0 bases and J by 4 bases, with 13 bases between the two germline ends. CDR3 in amino acids: CASSQDPPELYEQYF. The CDR3 nucleotides read TGCGCCAGCAGCCAAGACCCCCCCGAGCTATACGAGCAGTACTTC.

The table lists this clonotype with many counts. The chain combines TRBV12-3 or TRBV12-4 with TRBJ2-7, with D unclear. Trimming cost V 1 base and J 3 bases, with 10 bases left between them. This CDR3 contains 14 residues. CDR3 nucleotide sequence: TGTGCCAGCAGTTTAGGCAGAGTCCACTACGAGCAGTACTTC. This sequence encodes CASSLGRVHYEQYF.

This clonotype was counted at least ten times. This chain connects TRBV6-1 to TRBJ1-5, with TRBD1 as a possible D gene (6 bases). Germline V lookup: CDR1 MNHNS, CDR2 SASEGT. Trimming took 10 bases from V and 6 from J, leaving 16 bases between them. The CDR3 is made up of 13 amino acids. The CDR3 reads CATRGQGSQPQHF. The CDR3 region has the DNA TGTGCCACCCGGGGGCAGGGGTCTCAGCCCCAGCATTTT.

A few counts support this clonotype. This chain joins TRBV2 and TRBJ1-2; 12 nucleotides align to TRBD1. The germline V gene encodes CDR1 SNHLY and CDR2 FYNNEI. The CDR3 extends over 15 amino acids. With 3 bases clipped from V and 8 bases from J, the junction kept 7 bases outside the gene matches. Written as DNA, the CDR3 is TGTGCCAGCAGTGATTCGGGACAGGGGGCGCGGGGCTACACCTTC. Translated, it gives CASSDSGQGARGYTF.